The sequence of this T cell receptor beta chain was determined in a study of blood T cell repertoires in COVID-19. Across the whole study: Samples came from the United States, Italy and Spain, spanning acute and convalescent COVID-19. From T cells, B-cell-depleted T cells, or PBMCs came the material, which was cDNA or gDNA.

Under the authors' procedure: For nucleated cells, counts were estimated from reference gene primer amplification. TCRdb keeps only in-frame clones here, not all; method: immunoSEQ multiplex PCR. V and J calls and clone size are as listed in that table; D and trimming were resolved from the DNA. The data contain around 420,000 clones, approximately 86% of them singletons. CDR3 length: 15 amino acids. Per germline, CDR1 MRHNA and CDR2 SNTAGT. The trim removed 4 bases at V and 2 bases at J, leaving 5 bases unmatched. Participant age was roughly 18 to 89 years, and participants resided in roughly 25 US areas.

The genes are TRBV6-4 and TRBJ2-1; 7 positions agree with TRBD2. Sequencing input: PBMCs or T cells enriched from blood (not recorded which). The receptor was derived from a middle-aged woman with acute COVID-19. Written as DNA, the CDR3 is TGTGCCAGCAGTGTCCTCGGGGGGACCTACAATGAGCAGTTCTTC. Amino acid sequence: CASSVLGGTYNEQFF.